This T cell receptor (beta chain) was sequenced during a study of graft-versus-host responses after intestinal transplantation. Study summary: Multivisceral, liver-intestinal, or isolated intestinal transplants were given to recipients.

Study observations and caveats: Analysis identified GvH clones in recipient marrow, with some appearing first in ileum or blood. Allografts from individuals with graft-donor T cell macrochimerism displayed high graft-versus-host to host-versus-graft clonal ratios.

Regarding this clone: Its target is unknown.

The method was immunoSEQ multiplex PCR; TCRdb's version includes in-frame clones alone and lacks a portion of them. The repertoire includes 81,000 or so clones, approximately 95% of them detected once, and about 1.1% sits in the top ten. CDR3 length: 11 residues. V shed 10 bases and J shed 4 bases, with 10 bases lying between them. Per the germline V gene, CDR1 is LNHDA and CDR2 is SQIVND (reference sequence). Sample: unstimulated CD8+ T cells sorted from spleen or lymph node cells, taken before transplant. The receptor's source is a human donor who was the organ donor for an intestinal transplant. V is TRBV19 and J is TRBJ1-2; D is ambiguous. CDR3 residues: CATVHRYGYTF. The CDR3 DNA reads TGTGCCACAGTACATCGCTATGGCTACACCTTC.